What follows is one T cell receptor (beta chain) and its context. In germline, CDR1 is SEHNR, CDR2 FQNEAQ (reference sequence). The CDR3 is 14 amino acids. Trimming took off 5 bases at V and 1 base at J, with 9 bases between the two ends. This sample was included in a study of blood T cell repertoires in COVID-19. Study background: Samples representing acute and convalescent COVID-19 were sourced from the United States, Italy and Spain. Sources were T cells, B-cell-depleted T cells, or PBMCs; the material itself was cDNA or gDNA.

Authors' processing steps: Amplification of reference gene primers was used by the study to estimate nucleated cell counts. This table comes from immunoSEQ multiplex PCR, and its TCRdb copy is limited to in-frame clones, with some not included. V, J and clone size are those of that table, while D and trimming were read from the DNA. This sample has 240,000 or so clones, with around 87% found just once. This sequence was found in a woman between 40 and 55 years old with acute COVID-19. The chain combines TRBV7-9 with TRBJ1-3; D ambiguous. The material sequenced was PBMCs or T cells enriched from blood (not recorded which). CDR3 coding DNA: TGTGCCAGCAGCCCCGGAGAATCTGGAAACACCATATATTTT. Translating it yields CASSPGESGNTIYF. Full variable domain (rest looked up from reference TRBV7-9 and TRBJ1-3): DTGVSQNPRHKITKRGQNVTFRCDPISEHNRLYWYRQTLGQGPEFLTYFQNEAQLEKSRLLSDRFSAERPKGSFSTLEIQRTEQGDSAMYLCASSPGESGNTIYFGEGSWLTVV.